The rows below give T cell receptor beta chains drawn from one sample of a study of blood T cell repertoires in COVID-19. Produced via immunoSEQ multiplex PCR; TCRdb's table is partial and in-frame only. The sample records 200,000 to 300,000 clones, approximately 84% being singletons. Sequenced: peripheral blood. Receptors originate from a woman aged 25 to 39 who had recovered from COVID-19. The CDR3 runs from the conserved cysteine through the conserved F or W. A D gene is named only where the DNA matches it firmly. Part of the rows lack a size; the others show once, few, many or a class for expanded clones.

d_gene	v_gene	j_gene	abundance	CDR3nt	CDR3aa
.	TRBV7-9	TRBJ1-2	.	TGTGCCAGCAGCGGGGCAGGATATGGCTACACCTTC	CASSGAGYGYTF
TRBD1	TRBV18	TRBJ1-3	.	TGTGCCAGCTCACCAGGGGACAGGGGGTCCCGCTCTGGAAACACCATATATTTT	CASSPGDRGSRSGNTIYF
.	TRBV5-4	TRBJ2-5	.	TGTGCCAGCAGCTTGGAACAGCAAGAGACCCAGTACTTC	CASSLEQQETQYF
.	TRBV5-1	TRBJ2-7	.	TGCGCCAGCAGCTCCACTACAGGGTACTACGAGCAGTACTTC	CASSSTTGYYEQYF
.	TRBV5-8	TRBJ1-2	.	TGTGCCAGCAGCTATATACGGGGGAATGGCTACACCTTC	CASSYIRGNGYTF
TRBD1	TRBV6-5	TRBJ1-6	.	TGTGCCAGCAGGCCGGGACAGGGTAATTCACCCCTCCACTTT	CASRPGQGNSPLHF
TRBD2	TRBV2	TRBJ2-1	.	TGTGCCAGCAGTCCAAGCGGGGGAGGATATGAGCAGTTCTTC	CASSPSGGGYEQFF
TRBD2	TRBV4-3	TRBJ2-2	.	TGCGCCAGCAGCCCCCGCCCGGGGGGGGCAACTGGGGAGCTGTTTTTT	CASSPRPGGATGELFF
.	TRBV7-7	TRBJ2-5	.	TGTGCCAGCAGCACCAGACACGGACAAGAGACCCAGTACTTC	CASSTRHGQETQYF
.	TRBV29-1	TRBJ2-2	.	TGCAGCGTTGCGGGTGGCCCCACCGGGGAGCTGTTTTTT	CSVAGGPTGELFF
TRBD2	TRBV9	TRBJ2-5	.	TGTGCCAGCAGCGTAGGTCTAGCGGGGAGGGAAGAGACCCAGTACTTC	CASSVGLAGREETQYF
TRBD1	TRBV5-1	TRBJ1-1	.	TGCGCCAGCAGCCAAGCGGGACAGGGATGGGTAGGTGACACTGAAGCTTTCTTT	CASSQAGQGWVGDTEAFF
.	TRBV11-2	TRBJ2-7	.	TGTGCCAGCAGCCAGGACGGGGCCTACGAGCAGTACTTC	CASSQDGAYEQYF
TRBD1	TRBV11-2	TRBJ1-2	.	TGTGCCAGCAGCTTAGCAGGGGGCGAGGCCCCTAACTATGGCTACACCTTC	CASSLAGGEAPNYGYTF
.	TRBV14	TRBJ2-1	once	TGTGCCAGCAGCCATTCCCTCCAGGTCGGCTTCTACAATGAGCAGTTCTTC	CASSHSLQVGFYNEQFF
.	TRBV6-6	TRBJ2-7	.	TGTGCCAGCAGTTACGGCGGGTTCGACGAGCAGTACTTC	CASSYGGFDEQYF